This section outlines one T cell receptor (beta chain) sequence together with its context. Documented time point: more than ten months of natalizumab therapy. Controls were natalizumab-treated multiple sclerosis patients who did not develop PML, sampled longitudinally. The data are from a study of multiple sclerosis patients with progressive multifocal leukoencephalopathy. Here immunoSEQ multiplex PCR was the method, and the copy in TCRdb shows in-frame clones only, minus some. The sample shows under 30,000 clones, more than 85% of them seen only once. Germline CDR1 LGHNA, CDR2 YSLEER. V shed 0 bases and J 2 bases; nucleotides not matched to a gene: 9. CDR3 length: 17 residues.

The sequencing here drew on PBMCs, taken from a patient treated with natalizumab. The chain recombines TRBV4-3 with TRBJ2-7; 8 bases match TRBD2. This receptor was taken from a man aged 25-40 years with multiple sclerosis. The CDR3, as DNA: TGCGCCAGCAGCCAAGAAAAGAAACGGGAGGGCCCCTACGAGCAGTACGTC. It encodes CASSQEKKREGPYEQYV.